Below, 8 T cell receptor beta chains from the same sample are listed, as sequenced in a study of CD8 T cells in Susac syndrome. Random hexamers primed reverse transcription of about 0.5 to 1 ug RNA. Each CDR3 protein is one row after TCRdb ran MiXCR on the immunoSEQ multiplex PCR reads. The sample has hundreds of thousands of distinct CDR3 sequences, 70% to 90% seen once. The sequencing sample was made of CD8+ T cells from PBMCs. The source is a human donor with multiple sclerosis.

The gene calls are TRBV12-3 or TRBV12-4 and TRBJ2-7; tentatively, D is TRBD1 (5 bases). The CDR3 runs to 15 residues. V dropped 6 bases and J dropped 5 bases, with 20 bases sitting between them. The CDR3 spells CASSPIGPGPHEQYF. CDR3 nucleotides: TGTGCCAGCAGCCCGATCGGGCCAGGGCCCCACGAGCAGTACTTC.

V gene TRBV5-1 combines with J gene TRBJ2-7; the D gene is possibly TRBD1 (6 bases). The germline V and J ends were trimmed by 5 bases and 2 bases, with 14 bases remaining between them. The CDR3 consists of 14 residues. Per the germline V gene, CDR1 is SGHRS and CDR2 is YFSETQ. DNA for the CDR3: TGCGCCAGCAGGGACACAGGGACGCCCTACGAGCAGTACTTC. Protein product: CASRDTGTPYEQYF.

This clonotype was counted between two and nine times. CDR3 in DNA: TGTGCCAGCAGTCCCATGAACACTGAAGCTTTCTTT. Translating gives CASSPMNTEAFF. V is TRBV28 and J is TRBJ1-1; no clear D gene. The CDR3 is made up of 12 amino acids. The V gene's germline CDR1 is MDHEN and CDR2 SYDVKM. Trimming stripped 5 bases from V and 0 bases from J, with 4 bases between.

With regard to this clonotype: Germline and junction disagree at one end, which may indicate a read error. The chain carries TRBV29-1 and TRBJ2-6, with 8 bases matching TRBD1. Germline CDR1 and CDR2: SQVTM and ANQGSEA. The CDR3 has 17 residues. The CDR3 DNA is TGCAGCGTAGGGGACAGGATAATTAACTCTGGGGCCAACGTCCTGATTTTC. It translates to CSVGDRIINSGANVLIF.

This clonotype turned up a few times. J is TRBJ2-3 and V is TRBV6-1; maybe TRBD2 (6 bases). Germline V gene lookup returns CDR1 MNHNS and CDR2 SASEGT. The CDR3 runs to 13 residues. Trimming cost V 6 bases and J 4 bases, with 11 bases left between them. DNA of the CDR3: TGTGCCAGCAGCTCCAGGGAGGCAGATACGCAGTATTTT. Translating it yields CASSSREADTQYF.

V usage is TRBV27 and J usage is TRBJ2-5; TRBD2 matches 12 bases. This CDR3 spans 18 amino acids. Germline V lookup: CDR1 MNHEY, CDR2 SMNVEV (reference sequence). V gave up 2 bases and J gave up 5 bases; unmatched junction bases: 12. The DNA of the CDR3 is TGTGCCAGCAGTTTAGGGGTACGCCCACTAGCGGGAGGCGAGACCCAGTACTTC. Translation: CASSLGVRPLAGGETQYF.

This chain links TRBV2 with TRBJ2-1; D unclear. V lost 4 bases to trimming and J lost 5 bases, with 12 bases between them. CDR1 and CDR2 from the germline V gene are SNHLY and FYNNEI. CDR3 length equals 14 residues. CDR3 in DNA: TGTGCCAGCAGTGGACCCTACAGTAACAATGAGCAGTTCTTC. Amino acid sequence: CASSGPYSNNEQFF.

The V and J genes are TRBV4-2 and TRBJ2-1; the D gene is possibly TRBD1 (5 bases). The length of the CDR3 is 16 residues. Germline assignment: CDR1 LGHNA and CDR2 YNFKEQ. Deletions cut 1 base from V and 5 bases from J, with 15 bases between. The CDR3 sequence is CASSQVGPGIDNEQFF. The CDR3 region has the DNA TGTGCCAGCAGCCAAGTGGGGCCAGGGATTGACAATGAGCAGTTCTTC.